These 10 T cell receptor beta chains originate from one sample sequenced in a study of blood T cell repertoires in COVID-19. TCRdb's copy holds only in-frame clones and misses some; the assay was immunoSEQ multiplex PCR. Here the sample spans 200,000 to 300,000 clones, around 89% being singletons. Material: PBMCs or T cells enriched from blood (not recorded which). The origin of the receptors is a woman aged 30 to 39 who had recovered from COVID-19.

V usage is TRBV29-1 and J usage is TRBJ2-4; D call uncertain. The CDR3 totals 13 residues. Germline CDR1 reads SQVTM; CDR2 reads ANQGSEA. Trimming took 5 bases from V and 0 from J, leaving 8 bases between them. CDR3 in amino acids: CSVTERAKNIQYF. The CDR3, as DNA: TGCAGCGTTACGGAGCGAGCCAAAAACATTCAGTACTTC.

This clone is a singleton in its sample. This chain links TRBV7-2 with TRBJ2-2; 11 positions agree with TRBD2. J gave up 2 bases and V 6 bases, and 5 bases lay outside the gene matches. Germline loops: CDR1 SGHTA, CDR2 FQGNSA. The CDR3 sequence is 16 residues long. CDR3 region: CASRKGTSGNTGELFF. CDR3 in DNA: TGTGCCAGCAGGAAGGGGACTAGCGGCAACACCGGGGAGCTGTTTTTT.

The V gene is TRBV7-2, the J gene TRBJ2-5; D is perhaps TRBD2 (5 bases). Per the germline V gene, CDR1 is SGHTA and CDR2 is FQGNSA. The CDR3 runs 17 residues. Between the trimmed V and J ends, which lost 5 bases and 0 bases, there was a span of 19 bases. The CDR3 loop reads CASSTPIPTTNQETQYF. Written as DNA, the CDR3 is TGTGCCAGCAGCACCCCCATACCGACTACGAACCAAGAGACCCAGTACTTC.

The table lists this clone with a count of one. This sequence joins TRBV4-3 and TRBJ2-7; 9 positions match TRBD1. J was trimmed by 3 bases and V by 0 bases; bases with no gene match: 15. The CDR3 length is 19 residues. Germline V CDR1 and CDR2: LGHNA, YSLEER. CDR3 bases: TGCGCCAGCAGCCAAGAGTTACAGGTTACAGGGGGCGTCATCTACGAGCAGTACTTC. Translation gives CASSQELQVTGGVIYEQYF.

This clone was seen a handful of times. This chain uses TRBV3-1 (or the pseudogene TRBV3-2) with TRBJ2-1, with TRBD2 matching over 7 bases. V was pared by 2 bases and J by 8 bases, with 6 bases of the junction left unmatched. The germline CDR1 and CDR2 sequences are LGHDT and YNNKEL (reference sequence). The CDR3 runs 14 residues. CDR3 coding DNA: TGTGCCAGCAGCCAACACGGACTAGTTCATGAGCAGTTCTTC. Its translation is CASSQHGLVHEQFF.

CDR3 DNA: TGTGCCAGCAGTTTCAGTCTTAGCACAGATACGCAGTATTTT. This gives the protein CASSFSLSTDTQYF. The chain joins TRBV28 to TRBJ2-3, with unresolved D. Deletions cut 3 bases from V and 0 bases from J, with 7 bases between. This CDR3 has 14 residues. Germline CDR1 and CDR2: MDHEN and SYDVKM.

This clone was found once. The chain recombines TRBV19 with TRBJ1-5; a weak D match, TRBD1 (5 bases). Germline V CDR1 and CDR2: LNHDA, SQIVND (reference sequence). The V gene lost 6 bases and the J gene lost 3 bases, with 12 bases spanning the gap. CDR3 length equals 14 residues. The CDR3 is CASRGGDPNQPQHF. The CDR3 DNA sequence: TGTGCCAGTAGGGGGGGGGACCCCAATCAGCCCCAGCATTTT.

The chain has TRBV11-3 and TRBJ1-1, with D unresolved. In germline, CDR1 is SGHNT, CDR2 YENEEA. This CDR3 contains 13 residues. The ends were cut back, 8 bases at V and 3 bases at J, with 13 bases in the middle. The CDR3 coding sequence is TGTGCCAGCGGCCTGGGCTTCGACACTGAAGCTTTCTTT. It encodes CASGLGFDTEAFF.

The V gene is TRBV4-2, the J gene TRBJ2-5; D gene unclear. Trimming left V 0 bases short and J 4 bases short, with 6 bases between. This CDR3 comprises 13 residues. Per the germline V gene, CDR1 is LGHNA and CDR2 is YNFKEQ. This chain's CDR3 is CASSQDGGETQYF. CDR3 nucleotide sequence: TGTGCCAGCAGCCAAGACGGTGGAGAGACCCAGTACTTC.

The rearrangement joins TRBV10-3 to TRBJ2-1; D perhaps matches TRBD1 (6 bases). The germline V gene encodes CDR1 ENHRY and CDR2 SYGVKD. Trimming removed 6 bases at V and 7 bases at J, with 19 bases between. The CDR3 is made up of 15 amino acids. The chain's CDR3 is CAISPRQGTRNEQFF. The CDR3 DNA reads TGTGCCATCAGCCCGCGGCAGGGGACCAGGAATGAGCAGTTCTTC.